This T cell receptor beta chain was sequenced for a study of blood T cell repertoires in COVID-19. Turning to the study itself: Italy, Spain and the United States were the sources of the convalescent and acute COVID-19 samples. Sample material is recorded as cDNA or gDNA derived from T cells, B-cell-depleted T cells, or PBMCs.

Original methodology: Estimated nucleated cell counts came from reference gene primer amplification. Some clones are missing from TCRdb's copy, which holds only in-frame ones; the method was immunoSEQ multiplex PCR. The V and J calls and the clone size are those of that table, but D and trimming were determined from the DNA. The sample lists roughly 250,000 clones; approximately 88% were seen once. Participant-given clinical history determined each cohort assignment. This clone was counted once. The CDR3 extends over 16 amino acids. Trimming took 1 base from V and 5 from J; bases not matched to a gene: 10. The germline V gene encodes CDR1 SGHRS and CDR2 YFSETQ.

This TCR came from a woman aged 35 to 49 with acute COVID-19. Sequenced: PBMCs or T cells enriched from blood (not recorded which). This chain connects TRBV5-1 to TRBJ2-3; 7 nucleotides match TRBD2. The CDR3 region has the DNA TGCGCCAGCAGCTTGATGGGAGGGCCTCCTGAAGATACGCAGTATTTT. Its translation: CASSLMGGPPEDTQYF. Looking up the rest from reference TRBV5-1 and TRBJ2-3 gives the full variable domain: KAGVTQTPRYLIKTRGQQVTLSCSPISGHRSVSWYQQTPGQGLQFLFEYFSETQRNKGNFPGRFSGRQFSNSRSEMNVSTLELGDSALYLCASSLMGGPPEDTQYFGPGTRLTVL.